This TCR beta chain was retrieved from a study of shared clonotypes between healthy human individuals. The CDR3 spans 15 residues. Per the germline V gene, CDR1 is SEHNR and CDR2 is FQNEAQ (reference sequence). V was clipped by 8 bases and J by 2 bases, with 18 bases between them. CD45RO-negative, CCR7-positively selected cells formed the naive CD8 fraction, excluding terminally differentiated effector memory CD45RA+ cells. Assay execution proceeded at the deep level. Across several immunoSEQ plates, the genomic DNA of each subset was split evenly. Sequenced by immunoSEQ multiplex PCR; TCRdb stores in-frame clones only, minus some. The table shows about 600,000 clones, with 95% to 98% occurring only once.

Material for sequencing was naive CD8+ T cells sorted from blood. This chain connects TRBV7-9 to TRBJ1-1, with a possible D match to TRBD1 (5 bases). This TCR derives from a man younger than 45 in good health. The CDR3 DNA is TGTGCCAGCTCGAGGGGCAGTTATTCAAACACTGAAGCTTTCTTT. Amino acids: CASSRGSYSNTEAFF.